One T cell receptor (beta chain) is described in this entry. Its antigen is unidentified. Molecular barcoding with unique molecular identifiers was used for the TCRbeta library. Each CDR3 protein gets one entry after TCRdb re-called the PCR reads with MiXCR. The repertoire holds 800,000 to 1,000,000 distinct CDR3 sequences, with roughly 29% as singletons. The sample is drawn from a study of T-cell reconstitution after alpha-beta-depleted transplantation in children. Study-wide findings and caveats: Two months or so post-transplant, alpha-beta T cells reportedly derived from several hundred expanded graft clones.

The CDR3 totals 16 residues. V lost 6 bases to trimming and J lost 5 bases; unmatched junction nucleotides: 12. The sample was PBMCs, mostly from graft donor cells, taken 360 days after TCRalphabeta/CD19-depleted stem cell transplant. The chain uses TRBV12-3 or TRBV12-4 and TRBJ2-3; 9 nucleotides line up with TRBD1. This receptor was identified in a boy younger than two who had a stem cell transplant for SCID, so the T cells may come from the graft donor. The CDR3 sequence is CASSYPGQGSGDTQYF. CDR3 coding DNA: TGTGCCAGCAGCTACCCGGGACAGGGAAGTGGAGATACGCAGTATTTT.